This T cell receptor (beta chain) derives from a study of CD4 T cells in relation to SARS-CoV-2 and coronaviruses. Study at large: After roughly 11 days of antigen culture, PBMC TCR beta CDR3s were sequenced. Crossreactive spike epitopes shared across donors were mapped to their HLA restriction.

Repertoires were generated with immunoSEQ multiplex PCR, while TCRdb's copy carries only in-frame clones and drops some. The sample consists of approximately 27,000 clones, roughly four fifths of them appearing once. CD4+ T cells from unexposed donors were obtained before the COVID-19 pandemic (2011-2018). CD4+ T cells were isolated from the cells after 10 days of culture. In regard to this clone: Its antigen is not known.

CDR1 and CDR2 from the germline V gene are LNHDA and SQIVND (reference sequence). There are 12 residues in the CDR3. The J segment lost 9 bases and the V segment lost 4 bases, leaving 4 bases of the junction unmatched. This TCR was recovered from a human donor in good health. The J gene is TRBJ1-1, the V gene TRBV19, with 8 bases that match TRBD1. The sequencing input was CD4+ T cells from PBMCs, cultured in vitro. The CDR3 protein is CASSTGQAKAFF. CDR3 nucleotides: TGTGCCAGTAGTACGGGACAGGCAAAAGCTTTCTTT.